The present T cell receptor beta chain was sequenced within a study of blood T cell repertoires in COVID-19. Study processing details: Amplification from reference gene primers served as the basis for estimated nucleated cell counts. Sequenced by immunoSEQ multiplex PCR; TCRdb stores in-frame clones only, minus some. The DNA was the basis for D and trimming; V, J and clone size are from that table. The table includes a few hundred thousand clones, 82% detected once. V dropped 3 bases and J dropped 1; count of bases not matched to a gene: 8. Germline CDR1 reads SGHTA; CDR2 reads FQGNSA. CDR3 length: 16 residues.

This clonotype was sampled from a woman aged 18-29 years with acute or convalescent COVID-19. V gene TRBV7-2 combines with J gene TRBJ1-1; TRBD1 aligns across 7 bases. The sample consisted of peripheral blood. The CDR3 DNA follows: TGTGCCAGCAGCTTCGATCAGGGGGGCGAGAACACTGAAGCTTTCTTT. Its translation is CASSFDQGGENTEAFF.